This T cell receptor (beta chain) was sequenced for a study of response to subunit inactivated influenza vaccine. This clonotype was counted only a few times. Its antigen is undetermined. General study results and limits: Authors suggested each seasonal influenza vaccination recruits few new T cells.

From germline, CDR1 is MNHEY and CDR2 SVGAGI. The J segment lost 1 base and the V segment lost 2 bases, leaving 4 bases of the junction unmatched. There are 17 residues in the CDR3. TCRdb analysed the RT-PCR reads with MiXCR anew, one entry per CDR3 protein. The sample has about 700,000 distinct CDR3 sequences, roughly 14% seen once; the top ten hold 5.5% to 7%. The chain joins TRBV6-5 to TRBJ2-3; 12 bases agree with TRBD2. The starting material was PBMCs from blood, obtained around 14 days before vaccination. This TCR derives from a middle-aged man who received an inactivated influenza vaccine. CDR3 loop: CASSYTWTSGGTDTQYF. CDR3 nucleotide sequence: TGTGCCAGCAGTTACACCTGGACTAGCGGGGGCACAGATACGCAGTATTTT.